The clone carrying this TCR beta chain was counted between two and nine times. The antigen is not known. This table comes from immunoSEQ multiplex PCR, and its TCRdb copy is limited to in-frame clones, with some not included. The sample contains 50,000 or so clones, approximately 88% of which appear only once. The sample comes from a study of a mutant IDH1 vaccine in newly diagnosed glioma. Study-level background: Receipt of radiotherapy, temozolomide, or both preceded the study, and most received both.

The ends lost 6 bases at V and 6 bases at J; junction bases unmatched: 12. CDR3 length equals 16 residues. Germline lookup yields CDR1 SEHNR and CDR2 FQNEAQ (reference sequence). This sample's time point: week 47, end of study. Alongside topical imiquimod, each dose of vaccine comprised 300 ug of mutant IDH1 20-mer peptide. New WHO grade 3 or 4 astrocytomas that were IDH1-mutant and ATRX-lost had been found in donors. Material: PBMCs, obtained from a glioma patient whose treatment included an IDH1 peptide vaccine. The genes are TRBV7-9 and TRBJ2-1; 9 bases align to TRBD1. The source is a woman aged 25 to 39 with glioma. Some clones in this sample may be carry-over from other donors' samples. The CDR3 sequence is CASSPLTGGRGNEQFF. The CDR3 DNA reads as TGTGCCAGCAGTCCTCTCACAGGGGGCAGGGGCAATGAGCAGTTCTTC.